The sequence of this T cell receptor (beta chain) was determined in a study of breast tumors, draining lymph nodes, adjacent tissues. Of note for this clonotype: Its antigen is still unknown.

The CDR3 has 14 residues. The V gene lost 4 bases and the J gene lost 2 bases, with 11 bases spanning the gap. In germline, CDR1 is SGHKS, CDR2 YYEKEE (reference sequence). Points from the study as a whole: Tumor TCR diversity was below lymph nodes but above nontumor tissue. Tumor T cell lymph node origin was a supported hypothesis, not proven. Compared with basal-like, luminal-like tumors shared significantly more repertoire with nontumor tissue.

One entry per CDR3 protein results from TCRdb running MiXCR on the multiplex PCR reads. The table lists some 19,000 distinct CDR3 sequences, roughly 50% of them singletons, with about 8.2% in the top ten. What was sequenced was breast tumor tissue. The receptor was isolated from a female donor with breast cancer. Some clones in this sample may be carry-over from other donors' samples. V usage is TRBV5-5 and J usage is TRBJ2-3; D is unclear. The CDR3 loop is CASSRTVATDTQYF. Written as DNA, the CDR3 is TGTGCCAGCAGCCGAACAGTAGCCACAGATACGCAGTATTTT.